These 13 T cell receptor beta chains came from one sample sequenced in a study of blood T cell repertoires in COVID-19. Profiling relied on immunoSEQ multiplex PCR, and the TCRdb table lists in-frame clones only, not all of them. In the table there are hundreds of thousands of clones, 70% to 90% of which are singletons. The sequencing sample was made of PBMCs or T cells enriched from blood (not recorded which). Receptor source: a woman aged 18 to 35 with acute COVID-19.

The chain is built from TRBV27 and TRBJ2-7, with 7 bases lining up with TRBD1. Trimming removed 5 bases from V and 4 bases from J; junction bases left unmatched: 11. Germline values: CDR1 MNHEY, CDR2 SMNVEV (reference sequence). The CDR3 runs 15 residues. CDR3 amino acids: CASSPAAGGNYEQYF. The CDR3 nucleotides are TGTGCCAGCAGTCCCGCGGCAGGGGGTAATTACGAGCAGTACTTC.

The chain carries TRBV4-3 and TRBJ2-2; TRBD2 matches at 15 bases. J gave up 6 bases and V 4 bases, and 3 bases lay outside the gene matches. Per the germline V gene, CDR1 is LGHNA and CDR2 is YSLEER. The CDR3 is 16 residues long. The CDR3 DNA reads as TGCGCCAGCAGCCTTGGGACTAGCGGGAGGTCCGGGGAGCTGTTTTTT. Protein sequence: CASSLGTSGRSGELFF.

V usage is TRBV14 and J usage is TRBJ2-3, with 15 bases lining up with TRBD2. The CDR3 is made up of 19 amino acids. V was pared by 4 bases and J by 2 bases, with 10 bases of the junction left unmatched. CDR1 is SGHDN and CDR2 is FVKESK in the germline V gene. CDR3 in amino acids: CASSRGLAGGTIITDTQYF. As DNA, the CDR3 is TGTGCCAGCAGCCGGGGACTAGCGGGGGGCACCATTATCACAGATACGCAGTATTTT.

This chain joins TRBV5-6 and TRBJ2-7, with D uncertain. CDR3 length: 12 residues. Trimming took 1 base from V and 5 from J, leaving 7 bases between them. Germline CDR1 is SGHDT and CDR2 is YYEEEE. This CDR3 reads CASSLSRNEQYF. The CDR3, as DNA: TGTGCCAGCAGCTTGTCCAGGAACGAGCAGTACTTC.

This CDR3 is CASSPLSGGAADTQYF. The CDR3 bases are TGTGCCAGCAGCCCCCTTAGCGGGGGGGCGGCAGATACGCAGTATTTT. The chain employs TRBV9 and TRBJ2-3; 11 nucleotides match TRBD2. Germline V gives CDR1 SGDLS, CDR2 YYNGEE. The CDR3 extends over 16 amino acids. V shed 4 bases and J 4 bases; nucleotides not matched to a gene: 8.

V usage is TRBV5-1 and J usage is TRBJ1-6; 8 bases map to TRBD1. Per germline, CDR1 SGHRS and CDR2 YFSETQ. V was pared by 0 bases and J by 10 bases, with 6 bases of the junction left unmatched. The CDR3 spans 15 residues. CDR3 in DNA: TGCGCCAGCAGCTTGGAGGGCAGGGGGCGGTCACCCCTCCACTTT. It codes for CASSLEGRGRSPLHF.

In its sample, this clone was seen a few times. The V gene is TRBV27, the J gene TRBJ2-7; 7 nucleotides match TRBD2. V lost 6 bases and J lost 6; bases outside the gene matches: 8. The length of the CDR3 is 13 residues. Germline lookup yields CDR1 MNHEY and CDR2 SMNVEV (reference sequence). CDR3 sequence reads: CASRGESGGEQYF. CDR3 in DNA: TGTGCCAGCAGGGGGGAGTCGGGAGGCGAGCAGTACTTC.

This chain uses TRBV28 with TRBJ1-1, with unresolved D. Germline V gene lookup returns CDR1 MDHEN and CDR2 SYDVKM. The CDR3 runs 17 residues. The V end lost 6 bases, the J end lost 6 bases, and 26 bases lay between the germline ends. CDR3 amino acids: CASSLRRISHLDAEAFF. In DNA, the CDR3 is TGTGCCAGCAGCCTGAGACGGATTAGCCACCTTGACGCTGAAGCTTTCTTT.

The chain has TRBV18 and TRBJ1-2, with 7 bases fitting TRBD1. The CDR3 totals 14 residues. With 6 bases clipped from V and 4 bases from J, the junction kept 8 bases outside the gene matches. Germline lookup yields CDR1 KGHSH and CDR2 LQKENI. This CDR3 is CASSLRTGSYGYTF. The CDR3 nucleotides read TGTGCCAGCTCGCTACGGACAGGATCCTATGGCTACACCTTC. Variable domain in full (rest from reference TRBV18 and TRBJ1-2): NAGVMQNPRHLVRRRGQEARLRCSPMKGHSHVYWYRQLPEEGLKFMVYLQKENIIDESGMPKERFSAEFPKEGPSILRIQQVVRGDSAAYFCASSLRTGSYGYTFGSGTRLTVV.

J is TRBJ2-7 and V is TRBV6-2 or TRBV6-3; 8 nucleotides agree with TRBD1. Trimming removed 6 bases from V and 5 bases from J; junction bases left unmatched: 6. This CDR3 has 13 residues. Germline values: CDR1 MNHEY, CDR2 SVGEGT. DNA for the CDR3: TGTGCCAGCAGCCGACAGGGGCGGAACGAGCAGTACTTC. It is translated as CASSRQGRNEQYF.

The gene calls are TRBV9 and TRBJ1-6, with D uncertain. From germline, CDR1 is SGDLS and CDR2 YYNGEE. This CDR3 region has 15 residues. V was clipped by 0 bases and J by 6 bases, with 10 bases between them. CDR3 DNA: TGTGCCAGCAGCGTAGCTAACCAAATTAATTCACCCCTCCACTTT. It is translated as CASSVANQINSPLHF.

This rearrangement joins TRBV6-5 to TRBJ2-7; tentatively, D is TRBD2 (6 bases). Germline values: CDR1 MNHEY, CDR2 SVGAGI. The CDR3 covers 13 residues. The V end was cut by 5 bases, the J end by 2 bases, with 10 bases between. CDR3 sequence reads: CASSRDSAYEQYF. The CDR3 DNA reads as TGTGCCAGCAGTAGGGACTCGGCCTACGAGCAGTACTTC.

V is TRBV10-3 and J is TRBJ1-5; D is possibly TRBD1 (5 bases). V was shortened by 4 bases and J by 7 bases, with 11 bases between the two germline ends. Germline loops: CDR1 ENHRY, CDR2 SYGVKD. The CDR3 is 13 amino acids. DNA of the CDR3: TGTGCCATCAGTGGGGGCCTCCAACAGCCCCAGCATTTT. It specifies CAISGGLQQPQHF.